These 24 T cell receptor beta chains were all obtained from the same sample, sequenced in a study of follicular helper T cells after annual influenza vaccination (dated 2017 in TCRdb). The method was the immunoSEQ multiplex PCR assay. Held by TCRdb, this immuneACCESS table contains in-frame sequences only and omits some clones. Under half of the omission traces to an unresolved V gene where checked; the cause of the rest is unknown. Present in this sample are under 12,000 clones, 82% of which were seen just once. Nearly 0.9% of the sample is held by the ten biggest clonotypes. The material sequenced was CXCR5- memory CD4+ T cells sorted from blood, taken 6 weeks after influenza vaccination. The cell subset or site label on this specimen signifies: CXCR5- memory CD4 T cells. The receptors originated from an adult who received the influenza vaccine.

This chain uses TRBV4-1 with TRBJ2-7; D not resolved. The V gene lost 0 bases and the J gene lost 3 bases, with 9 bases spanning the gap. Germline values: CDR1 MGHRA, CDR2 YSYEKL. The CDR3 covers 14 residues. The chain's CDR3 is CASSQEWTSYEQYF. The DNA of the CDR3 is TGCGCCAGCAGCCAAGAATGGACCAGCTACGAGCAGTACTTC.

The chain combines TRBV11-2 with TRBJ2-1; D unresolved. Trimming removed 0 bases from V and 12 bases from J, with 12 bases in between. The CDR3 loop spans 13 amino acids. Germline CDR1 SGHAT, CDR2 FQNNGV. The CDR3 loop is CASSLDLTIGQFF. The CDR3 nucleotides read TGTGCCAGCAGCTTAGATCTGACCATTGGGCAGTTCTTC.

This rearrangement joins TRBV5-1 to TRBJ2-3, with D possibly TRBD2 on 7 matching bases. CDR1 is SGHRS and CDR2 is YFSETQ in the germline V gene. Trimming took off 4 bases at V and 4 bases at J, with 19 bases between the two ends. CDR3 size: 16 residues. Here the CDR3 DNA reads TGCGCCAGCAGCAAGCCAGAGGGGGGGGGCGCAGATACGCAGTATTTT. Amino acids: CASSKPEGGGADTQYF.

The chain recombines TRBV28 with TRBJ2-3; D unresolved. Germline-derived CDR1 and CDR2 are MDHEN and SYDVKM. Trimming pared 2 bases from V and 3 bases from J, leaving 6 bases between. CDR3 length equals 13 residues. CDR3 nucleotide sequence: TGTGCCAGCAGTTTAGCCGGGACAGATACGCAGTATTTT. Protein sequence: CASSLAGTDTQYF. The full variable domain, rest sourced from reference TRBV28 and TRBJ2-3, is DVKVTQSSRYLVKRTGEKVFLECVQDMDHENMFWYRQDPGLGLRLIYFSYDVKMKEKGDIPEGYSVSREKKERFSLILESASTNQTSMYLCASSLAGTDTQYFGPGTRLTVL.

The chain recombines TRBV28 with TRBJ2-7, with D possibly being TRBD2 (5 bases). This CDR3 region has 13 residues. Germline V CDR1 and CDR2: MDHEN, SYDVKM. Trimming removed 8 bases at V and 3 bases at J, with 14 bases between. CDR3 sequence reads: CASGETKRYEQYF. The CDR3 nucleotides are TGTGCCAGCGGGGAGACAAAACGCTACGAGCAGTACTTC.

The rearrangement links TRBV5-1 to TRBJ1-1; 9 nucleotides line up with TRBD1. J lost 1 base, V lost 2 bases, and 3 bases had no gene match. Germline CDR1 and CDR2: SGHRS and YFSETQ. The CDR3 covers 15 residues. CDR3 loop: CASSLGTGWNTEAFF. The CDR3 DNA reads TGCGCCAGCAGCTTAGGGACAGGGTGGAACACTGAAGCTTTCTTT. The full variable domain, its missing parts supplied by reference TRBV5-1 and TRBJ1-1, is KAGVTQTPRYLIKTRGQQVTLSCSPISGHRSVSWYQQTPGQGLQFLFEYFSETQRNKGNFPGRFSGRQFSNSRSEMNVSTLELGDSALYLCASSLGTGWNTEAFFGQGTRLTVV.

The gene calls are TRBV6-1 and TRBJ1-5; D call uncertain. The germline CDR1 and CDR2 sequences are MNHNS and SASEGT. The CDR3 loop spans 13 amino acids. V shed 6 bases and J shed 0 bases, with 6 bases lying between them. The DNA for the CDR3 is TGTGCCAGCAGGGAGGCTAGCAATCAGCCCCAGCATTTT. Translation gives CASREASNQPQHF.

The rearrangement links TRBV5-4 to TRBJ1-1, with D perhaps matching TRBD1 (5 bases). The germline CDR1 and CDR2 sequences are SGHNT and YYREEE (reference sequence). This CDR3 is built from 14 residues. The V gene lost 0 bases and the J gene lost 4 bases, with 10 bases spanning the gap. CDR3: CASSLARDGTEAFF. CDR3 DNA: TGTGCCAGCAGCTTGGCCAGGGACGGCACTGAAGCTTTCTTT.

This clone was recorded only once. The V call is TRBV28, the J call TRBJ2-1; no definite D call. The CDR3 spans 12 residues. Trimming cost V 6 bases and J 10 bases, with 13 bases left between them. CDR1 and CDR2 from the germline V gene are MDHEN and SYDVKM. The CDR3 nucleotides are TGTGCCAGCAGCCGACTTACAACGGAGCAGTTCTTC. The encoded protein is CASSRLTTEQFF.

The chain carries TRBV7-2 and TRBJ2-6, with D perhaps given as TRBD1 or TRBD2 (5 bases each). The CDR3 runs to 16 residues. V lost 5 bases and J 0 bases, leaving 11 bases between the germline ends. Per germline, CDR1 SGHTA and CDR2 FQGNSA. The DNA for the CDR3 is TGTGCCAGCAGCCGGGGAGACAGCTCTGGGGCCAACGTCCTGACTTTC. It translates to CASSRGDSSGANVLTF. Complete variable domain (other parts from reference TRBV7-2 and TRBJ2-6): GAGVSQSPSNKVTEKGKDVELRCDPISGHTALYWYRQSLGQGLEFLIYFQGNSAPDKSGLPSDRFSAERTGGSVSTLTIQRTQQEDSAVYLCASSRGDSSGANVLTFGAGSRLTVL.

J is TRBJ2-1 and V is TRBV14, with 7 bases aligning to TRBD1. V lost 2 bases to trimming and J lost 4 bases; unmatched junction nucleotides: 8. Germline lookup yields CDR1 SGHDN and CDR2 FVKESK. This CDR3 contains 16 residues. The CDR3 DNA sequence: TGTGCCAGCAGCCAAAAGGGTCGACAGGGATACAATGAGCAGTTCTTC. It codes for CASSQKGRQGYNEQFF.

CDR3 nucleotides: TGTGCCAGCAGCACCCAAACGGCGGGGGGTCTCCGTTACAATGAGCAGTTCTTC. It codes for CASSTQTAGGLRYNEQFF. V is TRBV21-1 and J is TRBJ2-1; the DNA was not compared with TRBD2, the D call given in the table. TRBV21-1 is designated a pseudogene. The CDR3 consists of 18 residues.

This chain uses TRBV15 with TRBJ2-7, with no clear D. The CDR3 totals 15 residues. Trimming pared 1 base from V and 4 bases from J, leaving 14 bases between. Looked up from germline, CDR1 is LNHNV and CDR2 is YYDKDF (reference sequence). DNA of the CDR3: TGTGCCACCAGCAGAGGGGTCGTTTCCGGATACGAGCAGTACTTC. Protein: CATSRGVVSGYEQYF.

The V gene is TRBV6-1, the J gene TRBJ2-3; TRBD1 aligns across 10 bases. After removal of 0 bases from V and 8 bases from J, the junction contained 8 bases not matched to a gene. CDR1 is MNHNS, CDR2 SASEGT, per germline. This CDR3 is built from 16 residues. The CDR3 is CASSEARDRGIGTQYF. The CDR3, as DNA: TGTGCCAGCAGTGAAGCTCGGGACAGGGGAATAGGTACGCAGTATTTT.

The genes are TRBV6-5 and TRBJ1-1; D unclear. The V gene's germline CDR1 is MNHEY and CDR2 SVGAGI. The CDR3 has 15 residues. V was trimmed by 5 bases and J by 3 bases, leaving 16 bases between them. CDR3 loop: CASSPRLVGHTEAFF. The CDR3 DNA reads TGTGCCAGCAGTCCCCGACTCGTTGGGCACACTGAAGCTTTCTTT.

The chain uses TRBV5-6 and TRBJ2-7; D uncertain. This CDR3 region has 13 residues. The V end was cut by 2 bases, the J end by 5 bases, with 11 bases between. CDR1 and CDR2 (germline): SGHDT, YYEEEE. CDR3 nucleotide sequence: TGTGCCAGCAGCTTAGTGGGTTCCCACGAGCAGTACTTC. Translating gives CASSLVGSHEQYF.

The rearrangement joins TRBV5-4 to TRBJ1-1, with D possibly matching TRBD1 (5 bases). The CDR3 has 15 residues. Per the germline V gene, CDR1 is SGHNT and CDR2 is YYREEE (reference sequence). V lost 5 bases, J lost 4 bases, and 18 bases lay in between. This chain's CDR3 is CASRPGLSLPTEAFF. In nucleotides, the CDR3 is TGTGCCAGCAGGCCGGGACTATCGCTACCCACTGAAGCTTTCTTT. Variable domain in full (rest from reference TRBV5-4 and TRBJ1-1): ETGVTQSPTHLIKTRGQQVTLRCSSQSGHNTVSWYQQALGQGPQFIFQYYREEENGRGNFPPRFSGLQFPNYSSELNVNALELDDSALYLCASRPGLSLPTEAFFGQGTRLTVV.

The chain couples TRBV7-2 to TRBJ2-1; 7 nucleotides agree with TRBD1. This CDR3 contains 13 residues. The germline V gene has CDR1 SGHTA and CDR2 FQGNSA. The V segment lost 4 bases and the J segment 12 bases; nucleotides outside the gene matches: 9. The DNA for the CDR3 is TGTGCCAGCAGCTCACGAGGACAGGTCCGGCAGTTCTTC. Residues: CASSSRGQVRQFF.

For the CDR3, the DNA is TGTGCCAGCTCCCAAGGGACAGGCGGTGGAAACACCATATATTTT. It encodes CASSQGTGGGNTIYF. The chain joins TRBV18 to TRBJ1-3; TRBD1 aligns across 8 bases. The V and J ends lost 6 bases and 3 bases, in that order; junction bases with no gene match: 7. The CDR3 has 15 amino acids. The germline V gene encodes CDR1 KGHSH and CDR2 LQKENI.

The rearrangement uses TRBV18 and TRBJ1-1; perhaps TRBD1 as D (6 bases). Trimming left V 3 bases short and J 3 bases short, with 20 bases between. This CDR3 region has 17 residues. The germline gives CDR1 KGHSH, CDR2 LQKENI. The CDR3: CASSPRVGGEGYTEAFF. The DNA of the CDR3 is TGTGCCAGCTCACCCCGGGTGGGGGGCGAAGGGTACACTGAAGCTTTCTTT.

The CDR3 bases are TGTGCCAGCTCACCAGGGGATTATAGCAATCAGCCCCAGCATTTT. Amino acids: CASSPGDYSNQPQHF. The gene calls are TRBV18 and TRBJ1-5; no clear D. Per germline, CDR1 KGHSH and CDR2 LQKENI. Trimming pared 2 bases from V and 0 bases from J, leaving 8 bases between. The CDR3 runs 15 residues.

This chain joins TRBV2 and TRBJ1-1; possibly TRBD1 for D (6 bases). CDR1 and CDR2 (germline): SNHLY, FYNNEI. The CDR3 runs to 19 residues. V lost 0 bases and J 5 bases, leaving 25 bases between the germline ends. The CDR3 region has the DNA TGTGCCAGCAGTGAAGCTAAGGCCAGGGGCCTAGTTCCAGAGACTGAAGCTTTCTTT. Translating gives CASSEAKARGLVPETEAFF.

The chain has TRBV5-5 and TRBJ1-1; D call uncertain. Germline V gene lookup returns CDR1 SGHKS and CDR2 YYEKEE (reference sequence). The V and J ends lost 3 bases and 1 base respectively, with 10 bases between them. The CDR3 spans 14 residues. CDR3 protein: CASSSRLENTEAFF. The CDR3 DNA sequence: TGTGCCAGCAGCTCCCGTCTTGAGAACACTGAAGCTTTCTTT.

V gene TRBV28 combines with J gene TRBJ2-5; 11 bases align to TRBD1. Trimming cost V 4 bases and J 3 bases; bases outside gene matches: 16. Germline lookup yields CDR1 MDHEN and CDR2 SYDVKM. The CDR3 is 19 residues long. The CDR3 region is CASSSLHLRTGGIKETQYF. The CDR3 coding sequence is TGTGCCAGCAGTTCACTGCACCTCAGGACAGGGGGCATTAAAGAGACCCAGTACTTC.